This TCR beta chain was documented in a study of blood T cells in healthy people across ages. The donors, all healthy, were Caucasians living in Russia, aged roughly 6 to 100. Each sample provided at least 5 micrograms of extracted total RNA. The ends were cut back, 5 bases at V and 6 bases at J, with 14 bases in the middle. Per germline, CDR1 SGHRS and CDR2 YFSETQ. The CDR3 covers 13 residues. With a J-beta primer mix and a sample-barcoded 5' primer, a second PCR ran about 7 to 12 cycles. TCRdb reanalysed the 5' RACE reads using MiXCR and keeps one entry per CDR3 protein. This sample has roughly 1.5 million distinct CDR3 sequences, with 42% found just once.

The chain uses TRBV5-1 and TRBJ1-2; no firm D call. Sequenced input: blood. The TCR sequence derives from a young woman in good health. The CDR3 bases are TGCGCCAGCAGTTTGTTGGGAATGGATGGCTACACCTTC. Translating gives CASSLLGMDGYTF. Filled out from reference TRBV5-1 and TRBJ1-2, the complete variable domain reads KAGVTQTPRYLIKTRGQQVTLSCSPISGHRSVSWYQQTPGQGLQFLFEYFSETQRNKGNFPGRFSGRQFSNSRSEMNVSTLELGDSALYLCASSLLGMDGYTFGSGTRLTVV.